This T cell receptor (beta chain) came from a study of T cell responses to AZD1222 COVID-19 vaccine. Study in general: Researchers grouped second doses given at about 4 or about 12 weeks into one pool.

This clone was detected only once. Its antigen is as yet unknown. General observations from the study: Regions 160-218 and 743-854 held dominance among vaccine-associated CD4 TCRs, which spanned spike. None of the repertoires were sampled until the peak T cell response had passed.

Trimming shortened V by 5 bases and J by 8 bases, and 15 bases separated the two germline ends. Germline assignment: CDR1 SGHTA and CDR2 FQGTGA. The CDR3 is 14 amino acids. Produced via immunoSEQ multiplex PCR; TCRdb's table is partial and in-frame only. The table records 130,000 to 150,000 clones, roughly 89% of them present only once. The sequence was obtained from an adult in good health. The sequenced sample was peripheral blood, obtained on day 0 of AZD1222 vaccination. The chain joins TRBV7-3 to TRBJ2-2; D is unclear. CDR3 nucleotides: TGTGCCAGCAGCCATAGGCCCCGTGGGGGGGAGCTGTTTTTT. Translated: CASSHRPRGGELFF.